The 24 T cell receptor beta chains in this list originate from one sample, sequenced in a study of blood T cell repertoires in COVID-19. TCRdb's copy holds only in-frame clones and misses some; the assay was immunoSEQ multiplex PCR. This sample yields approximately 60,000 clones, of which more than 75% are seen a single time; about 7.2% belongs to the top ten. Sequenced input: peripheral blood. These TCRs come from a man in his 60s with active or convalescent COVID-19.

The CDR3 sequence is CASSPRASGYQETQYF. Written as DNA, the CDR3 is TGTGCCAGCAGCCCGCGGGCTAGCGGGTACCAAGAGACCCAGTACTTC. This chain uses TRBV7-2 with TRBJ2-5; TRBD2 aligns across 8 bases. Germline V gene data show CDR1 as SGHTA and CDR2 as FQGNSA. This CDR3 is built from 16 residues. V was clipped by 5 bases and J by 0 bases; unmatched bases: 8.

This chain uses TRBV5-1 with TRBJ1-4; D is perhaps TRBD1 (6 bases). V was cut by 4 bases and J by 2 bases, with 12 bases left in between. Germline loops: CDR1 SGHRS, CDR2 YFSETQ. This CDR3 contains 15 residues. The CDR3, as DNA: TGCGCCAGCAGCGCCAGGGGAGCGACTAATGAAAAACTGTTTTTT. It yields the protein CASSARGATNEKLFF.

The chain combines TRBV5-1 with TRBJ2-2; possible D gene TRBD2, 6 bases. Trimming cost V 0 bases and J 0 bases, with 15 bases left between them. Germline CDR1 reads SGHRS; CDR2 reads YFSETQ. This CDR3 has 18 residues. CDR3 in DNA: TGCGCCAGCAGCTTGGCGAATAGCGGAGCTGCGAACACCGGGGAGCTGTTTTTT. Residues: CASSLANSGAANTGELFF.

The chain links TRBV28 to TRBJ2-7; the D is unclear. V lost 6 bases, J lost 6 bases, and 27 bases lay in between. CDR3 length: 17 amino acids. CDR1 is MDHEN and CDR2 is SYDVKM in the germline V gene. As DNA, the CDR3 is TGTGCCAGCAGCCTCTCAGAACTCGACACCCGAGCACGCGAGCAGTACTTC. Translated: CASSLSELDTRAREQYF.

The gene calls are TRBV3-1 (or the pseudogene TRBV3-2) and TRBJ2-3; D unclear. This CDR3 contains 13 residues. The germline V gene encodes CDR1 LGHDT and CDR2 YNNKEL (reference sequence). With 8 bases removed from V and 0 bases from J, the gap between germline ends came to 9 bases. CDR3 sequence (DNA): TGTGCCAGCCATCGAGGAAGCACAGATACGCAGTATTTT. It codes for CASHRGSTDTQYF.

The chain is built from TRBV5-6 and TRBJ1-5, with 9 bases identical to TRBD1. Trimming took 3 bases from V and 3 from J; bases not matched to a gene: 7. The CDR3 spans 16 residues. The germline CDR1 and CDR2 sequences are SGHDT and YYEEEE. The CDR3 DNA reads TGTGCCAGCAGCTCGTACGGGACAGGGCACAATCAGCCCCAGCATTTT. It encodes CASSSYGTGHNQPQHF.

The rearrangement joins TRBV3-1 (or the pseudogene TRBV3-2) to TRBJ1-2; D unclear. The V end was cut by 3 bases, the J end by 5 bases, with 16 bases between. Per the germline V gene, CDR1 is LGHDT and CDR2 is YNNKEL (reference sequence). The length of the CDR3 is 15 residues. The chain's CDR3 is CASSQGGPGGYGYTF. In DNA, the CDR3 is TGTGCCAGCAGCCAGGGAGGACCAGGCGGGTATGGCTACACCTTC.

The chain couples TRBV19 to TRBJ1-2; 8 positions match TRBD1. The CDR3 totals 14 residues. Germline assignment: CDR1 LNHDA and CDR2 SQIVND (reference sequence). Losses at the gene ends were 5 bases for V and 4 bases for J; bases not matched to a gene: 6. The chain's CDR3 is CASSSTGDTYGYTF. The CDR3 DNA follows: TGTGCCAGTAGTTCGACAGGGGATACCTATGGCTACACCTTC.

The J gene is TRBJ1-5, the V gene TRBV9; D possibly corresponds to TRBD1 (6 bases). V gave up 3 bases and J gave up 3 bases, with 13 bases separating them. The germline gives CDR1 SGDLS, CDR2 YYNGEE. CDR3 length equals 15 residues. The DNA of the CDR3 is TGTGCCAGCAGCGCGAGGGGGGGAGCCAATCAGCCCCAGCATTTT. Translating it yields CASSARGGANQPQHF.

The table lists this clone with a count of one. This chain uses TRBV9 with TRBJ2-1, with 12 nucleotides matching TRBD2. Germline CDR1 is SGDLS and CDR2 is YYNGEE. The CDR3 spans 18 residues. J was trimmed by 7 bases and V by 0 bases; bases with no gene match: 11. The CDR3 DNA sequence: TGTGCCAGCAGCGTAGCAACCCTAGCGGGAGGGCTCAGAAATGAGCAGTTCTTC. Its translation is CASSVATLAGGLRNEQFF.

This chain uses TRBV20-1 with TRBJ1-2; 8 bases are shared with TRBD1. This CDR3 has 13 residues. The V and J ends lost 5 bases and 1 base, in that order; junction bases with no gene match: 3. CDR1 is DFQATT, CDR2 SNEGSKA, per germline (reference sequence). CDR3 amino acids: CSARGQGNYGYTF. The CDR3 coding sequence is TGCAGTGCTCGTGGACAGGGTAACTATGGCTACACCTTC.

The J gene is TRBJ2-5, the V gene TRBV2; 11 bases match TRBD2. Germline loops: CDR1 SNHLY, CDR2 FYNNEI. CDR3 size: 15 residues. The trim removed 6 bases at V and 10 bases at J, leaving 13 bases unmatched. This CDR3 reads CASSAGLAGVRSQYF. In nucleotides, the CDR3 is TGTGCCAGCAGCGCAGGACTAGCGGGCGTCCGGAGCCAGTACTTC.

The CDR3 bases are TGTGCCAGCAGTTTGGGCAGGGCGACTGAAGCTTTCTTT. This gives the protein CASSLGRATEAFF. The chain employs TRBV27 and TRBJ1-1; D is perhaps TRBD1 (5 bases). The CDR3 contains 13 residues. The V gene lost 3 bases and the J gene lost 5 bases, with 10 bases spanning the gap. Germline V CDR1 and CDR2: MNHEY, SMNVEV (reference sequence).

J is TRBJ1-1 and V is TRBV2; D not certain. Trimming removed 7 bases from V and 0 bases from J, with 6 bases in between. This CDR3 comprises 12 residues. Looked up from germline, CDR1 is SNHLY and CDR2 is FYNNEI. CDR3 DNA: TGTGCCAGCACTCGTCTGAACACTGAAGCTTTCTTT. Translating it yields CASTRLNTEAFF.

The gene calls are TRBV6-4 and TRBJ2-2; 7 nucleotides line up with TRBD2. The CDR3 spans 17 residues. Germline lookup yields CDR1 MRHNA and CDR2 SNTAGT. V gave up 6 bases and J gave up 3 bases; unmatched junction bases: 13. The CDR3 is CASRPPTGGGYTGELFF. The CDR3, as DNA: TGTGCCAGCAGACCCCCCACTGGGGGGGGTTACACCGGGGAGCTGTTTTTT.

Here the CDR3 reads CAWSAQINYGYTF. CDR3 nucleotides: TGTGCCTGGAGTGCACAGATTAACTATGGCTACACCTTC. This chain uses TRBV30 with TRBJ1-2; D is unresolved. Germline-derived CDR1 and CDR2 are GTSNPN and SVGIG (reference sequence). The CDR3 has 13 residues. The V and J ends lost 1 base and 1 base respectively, with 7 bases between them.

The chain employs TRBV2 and TRBJ2-1; D is uncertain. CDR1 is SNHLY and CDR2 is FYNNEI in the germline V gene. Trimming stripped 5 bases from V and 6 bases from J, with 17 bases between. The CDR3 totals 15 residues. The CDR3 loop reads CASSKSAFITNEQFF. CDR3 nucleotides: TGTGCCAGCAGTAAAAGCGCCTTCATTACCAATGAGCAGTTCTTC.

V usage is TRBV30 and J usage is TRBJ2-5, with 7 nucleotides matching TRBD2. This CDR3 has 12 residues. Losses at the gene ends were 2 bases for V and 9 bases for J; bases not matched to a gene: 6. Germline V gene data show CDR1 as GTSNPN and CDR2 as SVGIG (reference sequence). The CDR3 here is CAWSFGSGSQYF. The CDR3 DNA sequence: TGTGCCTGGAGTTTCGGTAGCGGGTCCCAGTACTTC. The entire variable domain, with the rest obtained from reference TRBV30 and TRBJ2-5, is as follows: SQTIHQWPATLVQPVGSPLSLECTVEGTSNPNLYWYRQAAGRGLQLLFYSVGIGQISSEVPQNLSASRPQDRQFILSSKKLLLSDSGFYLCAWSFGSGSQYFGPGTRLLVL.

This chain uses TRBV6-5 with TRBJ1-2, with 7 bases identical to TRBD1. V trimming: 7 bases; J trimming: 10 bases; junction bases outside the gene matches: 15. The CDR3 length is 14 residues. Germline CDR1 reads MNHEY; CDR2 reads SVGAGI. Written as DNA, the CDR3 is TGTGCCAGCAAGGCTGCTTTTACGGGACAGATCTACACCTTC. Residues: CASKAAFTGQIYTF.

The chain is built from TRBV19 and TRBJ2-3; 10 nucleotides match TRBD2. The CDR3 sequence is 17 residues long. Losses at the gene ends were 4 bases for V and 7 bases for J; bases not matched to a gene: 14. Germline CDR1 LNHDA, CDR2 SQIVND (reference sequence). The CDR3, as DNA: TGTGCCAGTAGTAGGGGACTAGCGATCGGTAGAGGACATACGCAGTATTTT. This sequence encodes CASSRGLAIGRGHTQYF.

The J gene is TRBJ1-1, the V gene TRBV29-1; 7 nucleotides align to TRBD1. This CDR3 comprises 12 residues. Germline V CDR1 and CDR2: SQVTM, ANQGSEA. The J segment lost 3 bases and the V segment lost 7 bases, leaving 5 bases of the junction unmatched. Here the CDR3 reads CSARQGYTEAFF. The CDR3, as DNA: TGCAGCGCTCGACAGGGATACACTGAAGCTTTCTTT.

This sequence joins TRBV12-3 or TRBV12-4 and TRBJ2-3, with D possibly TRBD1 on 5 matching bases. The V and J ends lost 2 bases and 4 bases respectively, with 7 bases between them. The CDR3 is made up of 13 amino acids. The CDR3 protein is CASSLTGPDTQYF. As DNA, the CDR3 is TGTGCCAGCAGTTTAACAGGCCCAGATACGCAGTATTTT.

This chain joins TRBV19 and TRBJ1-1; 10 bases agree with TRBD1. CDR1 LNHDA and CDR2 SQIVND come from the germline V gene (reference sequence). The length of the CDR3 is 16 residues. Germline trimming cut 7 bases from V and 5 bases from J; bases unmatched to any gene: 13. This CDR3 reads CASKMMTGGSVTEAFF. The CDR3 region has the DNA TGTGCCAGTAAAATGATGACAGGGGGCTCTGTGACTGAAGCTTTCTTT.

The rearrangement uses TRBV30 and TRBJ1-5; 7 bases align to TRBD1. This CDR3 comprises 17 residues. Germline lookup yields CDR1 GTSNPN and CDR2 SVGIG (reference sequence). V was clipped by 3 bases and J by 3 bases; unmatched bases: 14. The CDR3 DNA is TGTGCCTGGAGGAGTACCGAACCGGGACAGATCAATCAGCCCCAGCATTTT. It is translated as CAWRSTEPGQINQPQHF.